This T cell receptor (beta chain) was recorded in a study of blood T cells in healthy people across ages. About this clonotype: The CDR3 ends on some other residue instead of the conserved phenylalanine or tryptophan, so this is likely a read error.

In germline, CDR1 is MGHRA, CDR2 YSYEKL. This CDR3 has 14 amino acids. V was pared by 1 base and J by 1 base, with 6 bases between. Primers used in a second PCR of roughly 6 to 11 cycles were a sample-barcoded 5' primer and a J-beta primer mix. TCRdb reanalysed the 5' RACE reads using MiXCR and keeps one entry per CDR3 protein. Of hundreds of thousands of distinct CDR3 sequences listed, approximately 29% are singletons. The chain recombines TRBV4-1 with TRBJ2-3; D is ambiguous. Material: blood. This TCR was recovered from a woman older than 75 in good health. CDR3 sequence reads: CASSQGTGTDTQYV. Here the CDR3 DNA reads TGCGCCAGCAGCCAAGGGACGGGCACAGATACGCAGTATGTT.